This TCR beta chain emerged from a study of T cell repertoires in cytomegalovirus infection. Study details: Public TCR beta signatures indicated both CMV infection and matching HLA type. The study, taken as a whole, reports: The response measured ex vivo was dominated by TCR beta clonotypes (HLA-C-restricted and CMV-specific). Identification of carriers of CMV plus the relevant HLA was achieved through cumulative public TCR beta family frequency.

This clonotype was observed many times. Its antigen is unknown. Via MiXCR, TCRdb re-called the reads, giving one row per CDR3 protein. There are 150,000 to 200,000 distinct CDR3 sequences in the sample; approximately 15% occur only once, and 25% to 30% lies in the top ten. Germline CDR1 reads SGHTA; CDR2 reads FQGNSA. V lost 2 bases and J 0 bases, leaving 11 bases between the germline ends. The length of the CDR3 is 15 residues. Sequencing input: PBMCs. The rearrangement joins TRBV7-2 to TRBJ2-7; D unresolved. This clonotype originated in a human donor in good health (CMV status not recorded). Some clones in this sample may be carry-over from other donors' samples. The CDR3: CASSLRRMSSYEQYF. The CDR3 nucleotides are TGTGCCAGCAGCTTAAGACGTATGAGCTCCTACGAGCAGTACTTC.